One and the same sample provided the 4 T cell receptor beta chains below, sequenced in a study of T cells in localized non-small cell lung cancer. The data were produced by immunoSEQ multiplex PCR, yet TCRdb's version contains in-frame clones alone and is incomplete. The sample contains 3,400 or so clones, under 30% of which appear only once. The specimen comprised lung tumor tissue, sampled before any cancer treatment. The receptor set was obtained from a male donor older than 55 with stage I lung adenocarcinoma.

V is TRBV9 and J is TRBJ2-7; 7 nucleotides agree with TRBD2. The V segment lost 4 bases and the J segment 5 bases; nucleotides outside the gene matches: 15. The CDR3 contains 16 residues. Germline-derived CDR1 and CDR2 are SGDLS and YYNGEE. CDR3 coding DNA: TGTGCCAGCAGCCCAGGGAGGGCGGACGAGGCGAACGAGCAGTACGTC. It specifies CASSPGRADEANEQYV.

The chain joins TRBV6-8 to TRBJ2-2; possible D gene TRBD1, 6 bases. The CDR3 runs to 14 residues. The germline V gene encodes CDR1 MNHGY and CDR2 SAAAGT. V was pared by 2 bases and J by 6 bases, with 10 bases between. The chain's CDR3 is CASSYDRSAGELFF. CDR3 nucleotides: TGTGCCAGCAGTTACGACAGGTCGGCCGGGGAGCTGTTTTTT.

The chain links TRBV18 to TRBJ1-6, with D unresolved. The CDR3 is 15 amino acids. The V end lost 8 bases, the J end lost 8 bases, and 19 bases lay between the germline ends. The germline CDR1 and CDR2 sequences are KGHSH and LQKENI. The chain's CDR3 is CASGLTGQRDSPLHF. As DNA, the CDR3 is TGTGCCAGCGGACTCACGGGTCAAAGGGATTCACCCCTCCACTTT.

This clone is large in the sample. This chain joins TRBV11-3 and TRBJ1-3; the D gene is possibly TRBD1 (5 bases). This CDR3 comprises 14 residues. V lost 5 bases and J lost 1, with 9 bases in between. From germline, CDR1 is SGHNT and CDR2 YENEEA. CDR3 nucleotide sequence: TGTGCCAGCAGCCTGGGGGGATCTGGAAACACCATATATTTT. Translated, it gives CASSLGGSGNTIYF.